The rows below give T cell receptor beta chains drawn from one sample of a study of Graves' ophthalmopathy and Graves' hyperthyroidism. MiXCR, applied by TCRdb to the multiplex PCR reads, yields one record per CDR3 protein. The repertoire has approximately 50,000 distinct CDR3 sequences, around 50% of them found once; the top ten carry around 23%. The sequenced sample was peripheral blood. These receptors came from an adult man with Graves' ophthalmopathy. Both conserved end residues are part of each CDR3. A D gene is named only where the DNA matches it firmly. Clone size, where shown, is once, few, many, or a class for clones that have expanded.

d_call: TRBD1
clone_size: many
j_call: TRBJ2-7
v_call: TRBV12-3/TRBV12-4
cdr3_nt: TGTGCCAGCAGTTTCGGACAGGCACCCGAGCAGTACTTC
cdr3_aa: CASSFGQAPEQYF

d_call: TRBD1
clone_size: many
j_call: TRBJ2-4
v_call: TRBV5-8
cdr3_nt: TGTGCCAGCAGCGAGACCGGACAGGGTTGGAACATTCAGTACTTC
cdr3_aa: CASSETGQGWNIQYF

d_call: TRBD1
clone_size: -
j_call: TRBJ2-7
v_call: TRBV25-1
cdr3_nt: TGTGCCAGCAGTGAAGGGTCCGGGACAGGATTTAGCCGCTACGAGCAGTACTTC
cdr3_aa: CASSEGSGTGFSRYEQYF

d_call: -
clone_size: few
j_call: TRBJ1-6
v_call: TRBV7-2
cdr3_nt: TGTGCCAGCAGCTTAGCAGGGGCCGCCCTTTCACCCCTCCACTTT
cdr3_aa: CASSLAGAALSPLHF

d_call: TRBD1
clone_size: many
j_call: TRBJ1-4
v_call: TRBV6-1
cdr3_nt: TGTGCCAGCAGTGTTTACAGGGGAGCAACTAATGAAAAACTGTTTTTT
cdr3_aa: CASSVYRGATNEKLFF

d_call: TRBD2
clone_size: -
j_call: TRBJ2-7
v_call: TRBV6-1
cdr3_nt: TGTGCCAGCAGTGAAGGGACTAGCGGCTCCTACGAGCAGTACTTC
cdr3_aa: CASSEGTSGSYEQYF

d_call: -
clone_size: -
j_call: TRBJ2-7
v_call: TRBV12-5
cdr3_nt: TGTGCTAGTGGCCCCGGCCCTCTCTACGAGCAGTACTTC
cdr3_aa: CASGPGPLYEQYF

d_call: -
clone_size: medium-sized
j_call: TRBJ2-7
v_call: TRBV20-1
cdr3_nt: TGCAGTGCTAAACAGGGCGTCTACGAGCAGTACTTC
cdr3_aa: CSAKQGVYEQYF

d_call: TRBD1
clone_size: -
j_call: TRBJ2-7
v_call: TRBV7-9
cdr3_nt: TGTGCCAGCAGCAGCAGGGGGTCCCCTGGTAACGAGCAGTACTTC
cdr3_aa: CASSSRGSPGNEQYF

d_call: -
clone_size: -
j_call: TRBJ1-2
v_call: TRBV6-5
cdr3_nt: TGTGCCAGCAGTGCCCAAGTCGCGGGCACTAACTATGGCTACACCTTC
cdr3_aa: CASSAQVAGTNYGYTF

d_call: TRBD1
clone_size: -
j_call: TRBJ1-1
v_call: TRBV7-3
cdr3_nt: TGTGCCAGCAGCCAAAACAGGGGGGACACTGAAGCTTTCTTT
cdr3_aa: CASSQNRGDTEAFF

d_call: TRBD2
clone_size: -
j_call: TRBJ2-3
v_call: TRBV7-9
cdr3_nt: TGTGCCAGCAGCTTATCAGCGGGGGCCAGCAAAGATACACAGTATTTT
cdr3_aa: CASSLSAGASKDTQYF